The 20 T cell receptor beta chains below all came from one sample that was sequenced in a study of blood T cell repertoires in COVID-19. Profiling relied on immunoSEQ multiplex PCR, and the TCRdb table lists in-frame clones only, not all of them. The data hold 250,000 to 300,000 clones, with 88% observed a single time. Input material: peripheral blood. The receptors shown here come from a woman younger than 45 with COVID-19, enrolled during active disease.

This clone was seen once. This chain uses TRBV27 with TRBJ1-3; TRBD1 aligns across 7 bases. With V trimmed by 7 bases and J by 4 bases, 7 bases remained unmatched. Looked up from germline, CDR1 is MNHEY and CDR2 is SMNVEV (reference sequence). The CDR3 loop spans 14 amino acids. The CDR3, as DNA: TGTGCCAGCAAAACAGGGGAGAACGGAAACACCATATATTTT. This gives the protein CASKTGENGNTIYF.

The J gene is TRBJ1-2, the V gene TRBV6-5, with D possibly matching TRBD1 (5 bases). The CDR3 contains 15 residues. The germline gives CDR1 MNHEY, CDR2 SVGAGI. V lost 2 bases to trimming and J lost 6 bases, with 16 bases between them. The CDR3 loop is CASSYTLDSPDGYTF. The DNA for the CDR3 is TGTGCCAGCAGTTACACCCTCGACAGCCCGGATGGCTACACCTTC.

The gene calls are TRBV5-1 and TRBJ1-6; TRBD1 aligns across 7 bases. This CDR3 spans 15 amino acids. Germline V gene data show CDR1 as SGHRS and CDR2 as YFSETQ. V was pared by 1 base and J by 7 bases, with 5 bases of the junction left unmatched. The CDR3 sequence is CASSLTGASNSPLHF. CDR3 nucleotide sequence: TGCGCCAGCAGCTTGACAGGGGCTTCCAATTCACCCCTCCACTTT.

The V gene is TRBV3-1 (or the pseudogene TRBV3-2), the J gene TRBJ2-2; D uncertain. Deletions cut 0 bases from V and 6 bases from J, with 11 bases between. The CDR3 covers 15 residues. CDR1 is LGHDT and CDR2 is YNNKEL in the germline V gene (reference sequence). Here the CDR3 reads CASSQDPFGSGELFF. The CDR3 bases are TGTGCCAGCAGCCAAGATCCGTTCGGGTCCGGGGAGCTGTTTTTT.

The chain links TRBV2 to TRBJ2-5, with 10 positions matching TRBD1. In germline, CDR1 is SNHLY, CDR2 FYNNEI. J gave up 5 bases and V 8 bases, and 11 bases lay outside the gene matches. The CDR3 is 15 residues long. The CDR3 is CASPKPGQGIETQYF. Here the CDR3 DNA reads TGTGCCAGCCCCAAGCCGGGACAGGGGATTGAGACCCAGTACTTC.

This chain connects TRBV7-3 to TRBJ1-2, with 7 positions matching TRBD1. CDR1 is SGHTA and CDR2 is FQGTGA in the germline V gene. This CDR3 is 16 amino acids long. Trimming removed 6 bases from V and 1 base from J; junction bases left unmatched: 11. The CDR3 loop is CASSPFPGQSNYGYTF. The CDR3 region has the DNA TGTGCCAGCAGTCCCTTCCCGGGACAGAGTAACTATGGCTACACCTTC.

This chain joins TRBV6-5 and TRBJ1-5; D gene ambiguous. Trimming shortened V by 5 bases and J by 0 bases, and 11 bases separated the two germline ends. The CDR3 extends over 15 amino acids. Germline lookup yields CDR1 MNHEY and CDR2 SVGAGI. The CDR3 region is CASSSVAGSNQPQHF. The CDR3 nucleotides are TGTGCCAGCAGTAGCGTGGCGGGTAGCAATCAGCCCCAGCATTTT.

The chain joins TRBV2 to TRBJ1-5; possible D gene TRBD1, 5 bases. The CDR3 extends over 16 amino acids. V shed 7 bases and J shed 0 bases, with 16 bases lying between them. From germline, CDR1 is SNHLY and CDR2 FYNNEI. The CDR3 spells CASKEGSLDSNQPQHF. In DNA form, the CDR3 reads TGTGCCAGCAAGGAGGGGTCTCTCGATAGCAATCAGCCCCAGCATTTT.

This clone was seen just once. The chain employs TRBV28 and TRBJ2-7; D perhaps matches TRBD1 (6 bases). Trimming took 5 bases from V and 2 from J, leaving 16 bases between them. The CDR3 is 15 amino acids. Germline-derived CDR1 and CDR2 are MDHEN and SYDVKM. The chain's CDR3 is CASSNTGKGAYEQYF. In DNA, the CDR3 is TGTGCCAGCAGTAATACGGGGAAGGGGGCCTACGAGCAGTACTTC.

The rearrangement joins TRBV19 to TRBJ2-5; 8 nucleotides match TRBD1. The V and J ends lost 3 bases and 4 bases, in that order; junction bases with no gene match: 7. Germline assignment: CDR1 LNHDA and CDR2 SQIVND (reference sequence). This CDR3 is 15 amino acids long. DNA of the CDR3: TGTGCCAGTAGTATCCCAGGGGGCTCGGTAGAGACCCAGTACTTC. This translates into CASSIPGGSVETQYF.

This chain uses TRBV9 with TRBJ2-3; no reliable D call. The CDR3 covers 15 residues. CDR1 SGDLS and CDR2 YYNGEE come from the germline V gene. The germline V and J ends were trimmed by 3 bases and 0 bases, with 11 bases remaining between them. The CDR3 DNA is TGTGCCAGCAGCGGGCTTAAAAGAAGCACAGATACGCAGTATTTT. Translated: CASSGLKRSTDTQYF.

The rearrangement uses TRBV6-5 and TRBJ2-4, with a possible D match to TRBD2 (5 bases). Trimming shortened V by 9 bases and J by 7 bases, and 10 bases separated the two germline ends. This CDR3 has 11 residues. The germline V gene has CDR1 MNHEY and CDR2 SVGAGI. This CDR3 reads CASKRENIQYF. The CDR3, as DNA: TGTGCCAGTAAGAGGGAGAACATTCAGTACTTC.

This clone was counted a few times. The chain recombines TRBV20-1 with TRBJ2-7, with TRBD2 matching 9 bases. The V gene's germline CDR1 is DFQATT and CDR2 SNEGSKA (reference sequence). The CDR3 runs 16 residues. V lost 3 bases to trimming and J lost 2 bases; unmatched junction nucleotides: 11. The DNA for the CDR3 is TGCAGTGCTAGTGGGACTAGCTCCATTAGAACCTACGAGCAGTACTTC. Amino acids: CSASGTSSIRTYEQYF.

A few counts support this clone. The sample carries other DNA sequences with the same CDR3. The chain's CDR3 is CASSASGSPYNEQFF. In DNA form, the CDR3 reads TGTGCCAGCAGCGCGAGCGGGAGCCCCTACAATGAGCAGTTCTTC. The chain combines TRBV9 with TRBJ2-1, with 8 bases identical to TRBD2. Per germline, CDR1 SGDLS and CDR2 YYNGEE. With V trimmed by 3 bases and J by 2 bases, 4 bases remained unmatched. The CDR3 extends over 15 amino acids.

The chain couples TRBV18 to TRBJ2-3; D remains unclear. Germline V gene data show CDR1 as KGHSH and CDR2 as LQKENI. This CDR3 contains 14 residues. V lost 2 bases and J 2 bases, leaving 8 bases between the germline ends. CDR3 DNA: TGTGCCAGCTCACCAATTTTCAACACAGATACGCAGTATTTT. Translating it yields CASSPIFNTDTQYF.

This clone was found a few times. The chain employs TRBV9 and TRBJ1-3; D possibly corresponds to TRBD1 (6 bases). The V gene lost 0 bases and the J gene lost 0 bases, with 13 bases spanning the gap. This CDR3 comprises 17 residues. Germline V gives CDR1 SGDLS, CDR2 YYNGEE. The DNA of the CDR3 is TGTGCCAGCAGCGTAGTCGGGGGGCAAGTCTCTGGAAACACCATATATTTT. It encodes CASSVVGGQVSGNTIYF.

This chain links TRBV5-6 with TRBJ2-7, with D perhaps TRBD2 (5 bases). Trimming cost V 1 base and J 5 bases, with 19 bases left between them. The CDR3 runs 16 residues. Germline-derived CDR1 and CDR2 are SGHDT and YYEEEE. The CDR3 DNA sequence: TGTGCCAGCAGCTTGTCTCGGACTCCGCAGTGGAACGAGCAGTACTTC. This codes for CASSLSRTPQWNEQYF.

The chain carries TRBV4-3 and TRBJ2-7; TRBD2 agrees at 16 bases. Germline assignment: CDR1 LGHNA and CDR2 YSLEER. Unmatched junction bases numbered 7, after V lost 4 bases and J lost 1 base. The CDR3 loop spans 18 amino acids. The CDR3 region has the DNA TGCGCCAGCAGCCCCGGGACTAGCGGGAGGGGGATGTCCTACGAGCAGTACTTC. Translation gives CASSPGTSGRGMSYEQYF.

The CDR3 DNA reads TGTGCCAGCAGCTCACCTCCCGGGGGGGCGGACACTGAAGCTTTCTTT. Residues: CASSSPPGGADTEAFF. This chain links TRBV7-9 with TRBJ1-1; a possible D gene is TRBD1 (6 bases). The CDR3 length is 16 residues. V was pared by 4 bases and J by 3 bases, with 18 bases between. The germline CDR1 and CDR2 sequences are SEHNR and FQNEAQ (reference sequence).

V is TRBV18 and J is TRBJ1-2, with no clear D. V was pared by 0 bases and J by 0 bases, with 11 bases between. This CDR3 is built from 16 residues. Looked up from germline, CDR1 is KGHSH and CDR2 is LQKENI. The CDR3 nucleotides are TGTGCCAGCTCACCACCGCCGGAGGGCCCTAACTATGGCTACACCTTC. This translates into CASSPPPEGPNYGYTF.